This TCR beta chain appears in the sequencing data of a study of T-cell memory formation after mild COVID-19. Study-level background: Each donor largely had its own TCR clusters.

TCRdb fed the 5' RACE reads into MiXCR, producing one record per CDR3 protein. This sample carries about 560,000 distinct CDR3 sequences, 15% to 20% of them seen once, and the ten largest clones take about 8.6%. Overall study findings and caveats: Whereas later expanders leaned CD4+, clones contracting day 15 to 85 showed a balanced CD4/CD8 makeup. The pre-infection memory compartment contained some responding clones, suggesting cross-reactive memory joined. Mostly located in CM and EM were contracting CD4+ clones, with contracting CD8+ clones located in EMRA.

V shed 6 bases, J shed 9 bases, and the junction held 6 bases outside the gene matches. CDR3 length equals 14 residues. The table lists this clonotype with a few counts. Its target is not known. This TCR derives from an adult woman who had mild COVID-19 (a few samples of this study predate the infection). Cell type and time point are not known. The chain is built from TRBV12-3 or TRBV12-4 and TRBJ1-6, with 9 nucleotides matching TRBD1. What was sequenced was PBMCs or a T cell subset sorted from them (not recorded which). CDR3 in DNA: TGTGCCAGCAGGACAGGGGGTTGGGTTTCACCCCTCCACTTT. Its translation: CASRTGGWVSPLHF.